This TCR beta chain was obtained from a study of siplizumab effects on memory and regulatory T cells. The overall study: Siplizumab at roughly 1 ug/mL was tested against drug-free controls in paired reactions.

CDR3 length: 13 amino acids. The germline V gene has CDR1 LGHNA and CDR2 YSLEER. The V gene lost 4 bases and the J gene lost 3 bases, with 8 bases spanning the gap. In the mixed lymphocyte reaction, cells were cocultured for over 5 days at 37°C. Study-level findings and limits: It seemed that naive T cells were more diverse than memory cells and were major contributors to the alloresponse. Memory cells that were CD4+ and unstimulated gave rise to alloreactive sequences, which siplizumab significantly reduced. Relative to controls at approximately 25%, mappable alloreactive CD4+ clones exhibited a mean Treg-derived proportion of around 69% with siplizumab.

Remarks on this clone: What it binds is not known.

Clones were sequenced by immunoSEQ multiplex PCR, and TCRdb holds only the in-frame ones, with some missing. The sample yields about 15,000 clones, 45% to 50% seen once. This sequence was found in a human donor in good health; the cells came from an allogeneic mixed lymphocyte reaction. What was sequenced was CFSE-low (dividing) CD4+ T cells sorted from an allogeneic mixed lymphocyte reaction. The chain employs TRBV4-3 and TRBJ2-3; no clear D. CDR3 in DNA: TGCGCCAGCAGCCCCAATCCTACAGATACGCAGTATTTT. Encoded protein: CASSPNPTDTQYF.